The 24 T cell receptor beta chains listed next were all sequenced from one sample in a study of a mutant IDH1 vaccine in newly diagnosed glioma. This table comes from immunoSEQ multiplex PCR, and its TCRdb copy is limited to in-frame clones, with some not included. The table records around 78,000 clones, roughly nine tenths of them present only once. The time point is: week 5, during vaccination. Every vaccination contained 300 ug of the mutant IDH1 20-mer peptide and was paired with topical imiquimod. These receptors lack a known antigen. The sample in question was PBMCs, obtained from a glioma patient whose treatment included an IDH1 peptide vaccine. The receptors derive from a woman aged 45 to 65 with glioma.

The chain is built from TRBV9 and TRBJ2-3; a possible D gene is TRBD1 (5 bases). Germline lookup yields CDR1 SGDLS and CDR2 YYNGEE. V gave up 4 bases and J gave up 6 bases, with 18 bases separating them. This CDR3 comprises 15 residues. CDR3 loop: CASSTRVGAVDTQYF. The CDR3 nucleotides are TGTGCCAGCAGCACCCGGGTAGGGGCAGTGGATACGCAGTATTTT.

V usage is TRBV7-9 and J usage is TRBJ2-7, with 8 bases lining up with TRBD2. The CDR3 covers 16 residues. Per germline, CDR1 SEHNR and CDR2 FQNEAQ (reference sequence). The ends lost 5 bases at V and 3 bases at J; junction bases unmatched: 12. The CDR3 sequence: CASSTLSGRGFYEQYF. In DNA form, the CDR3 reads TGTGCCAGCAGCACATTAAGCGGGAGAGGGTTCTACGAGCAGTACTTC.

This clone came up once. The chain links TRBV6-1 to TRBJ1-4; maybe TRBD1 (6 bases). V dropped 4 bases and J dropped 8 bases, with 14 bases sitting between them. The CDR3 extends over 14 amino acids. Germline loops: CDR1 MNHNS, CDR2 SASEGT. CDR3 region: CASSGARGWEKLFF. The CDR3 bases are TGTGCCAGCAGTGGAGCCAGGGGATGGGAAAAACTGTTTTTT.

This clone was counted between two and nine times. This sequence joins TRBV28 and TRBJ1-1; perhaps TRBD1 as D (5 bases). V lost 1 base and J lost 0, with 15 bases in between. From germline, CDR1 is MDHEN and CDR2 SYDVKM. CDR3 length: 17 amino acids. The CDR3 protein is CASSLYGRGALNTEAFF. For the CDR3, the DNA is TGTGCCAGCAGTTTATATGGACGTGGGGCTCTGAACACTGAAGCTTTCTTT.

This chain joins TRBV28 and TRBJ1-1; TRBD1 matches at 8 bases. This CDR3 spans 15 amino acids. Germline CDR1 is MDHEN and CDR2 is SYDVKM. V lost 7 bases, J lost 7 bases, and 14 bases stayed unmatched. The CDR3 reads CASNVIGQGRDEAFF. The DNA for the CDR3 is TGTGCCAGCAACGTAATAGGACAGGGAAGAGATGAAGCTTTCTTT.

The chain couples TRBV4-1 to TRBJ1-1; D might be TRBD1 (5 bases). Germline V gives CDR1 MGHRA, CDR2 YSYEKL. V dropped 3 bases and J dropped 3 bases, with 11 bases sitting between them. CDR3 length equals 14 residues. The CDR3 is CASSQSQGYTEAFF. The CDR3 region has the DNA TGCGCCAGCAGCCAGTCCCAGGGTTACACTGAAGCTTTCTTT.

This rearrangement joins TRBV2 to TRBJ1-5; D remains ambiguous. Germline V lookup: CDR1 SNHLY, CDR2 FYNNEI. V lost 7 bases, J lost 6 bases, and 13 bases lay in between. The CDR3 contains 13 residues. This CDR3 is CASIQIPGQPQHF. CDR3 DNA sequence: TGTGCCAGCATCCAGATTCCCGGTCAGCCCCAGCATTTT.

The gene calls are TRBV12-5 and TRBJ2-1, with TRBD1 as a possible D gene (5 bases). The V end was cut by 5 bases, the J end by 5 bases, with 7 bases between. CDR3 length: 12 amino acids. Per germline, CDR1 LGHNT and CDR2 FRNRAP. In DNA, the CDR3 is TGTGCTAGTGGTCGACAGAACAATGAGCAGTTCTTC. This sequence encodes CASGRQNNEQFF.

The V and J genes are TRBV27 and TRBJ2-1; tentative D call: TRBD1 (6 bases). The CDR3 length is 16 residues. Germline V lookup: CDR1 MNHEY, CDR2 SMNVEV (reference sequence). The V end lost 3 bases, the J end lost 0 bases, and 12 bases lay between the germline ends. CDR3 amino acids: CASSLSDSRSYNEQFF. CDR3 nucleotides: TGTGCCAGCAGTTTGTCGGACAGCCGCTCCTACAATGAGCAGTTCTTC.

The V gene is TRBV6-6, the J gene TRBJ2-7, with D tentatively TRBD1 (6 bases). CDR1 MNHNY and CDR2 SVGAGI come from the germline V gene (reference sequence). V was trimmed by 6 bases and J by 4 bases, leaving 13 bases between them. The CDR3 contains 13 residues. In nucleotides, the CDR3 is TGTGCCAGCAGCCGGACAGCCCCATACGAGCAGTACTTC. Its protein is CASSRTAPYEQYF.

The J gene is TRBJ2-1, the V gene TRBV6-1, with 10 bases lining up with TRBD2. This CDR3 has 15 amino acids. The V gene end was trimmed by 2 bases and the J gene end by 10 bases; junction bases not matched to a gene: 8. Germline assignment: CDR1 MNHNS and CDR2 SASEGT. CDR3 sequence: CASSELGLAAGEQFF. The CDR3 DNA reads TGTGCCAGCAGTGAACTAGGACTAGCGGCCGGGGAGCAGTTCTTC.

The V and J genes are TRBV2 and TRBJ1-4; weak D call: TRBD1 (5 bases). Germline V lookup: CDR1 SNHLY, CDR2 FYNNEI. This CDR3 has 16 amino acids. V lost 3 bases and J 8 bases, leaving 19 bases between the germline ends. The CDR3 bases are TGTGCCAGCAGTGACTTGCCTGGGGCAGGGAACGAAAAACTGTTTTTT. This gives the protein CASSDLPGAGNEKLFF. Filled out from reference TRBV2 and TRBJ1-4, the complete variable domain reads EPEVTQTPSHQVTQMGQEVILRCVPISNHLYFYWYRQILGQKVEFLVSFYNNEISEKSEIFDDQFSVERPDGSNFTLKIRSTKLEDSAMYFCASSDLPGAGNEKLFFGSGTQLSVL.

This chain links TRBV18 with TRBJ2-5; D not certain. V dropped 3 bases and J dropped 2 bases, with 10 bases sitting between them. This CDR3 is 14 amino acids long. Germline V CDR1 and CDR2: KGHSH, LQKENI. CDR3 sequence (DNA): TGTGCCAGCTCACCCGGCAGTAAACAAGAGACCCAGTACTTC. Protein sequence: CASSPGSKQETQYF.

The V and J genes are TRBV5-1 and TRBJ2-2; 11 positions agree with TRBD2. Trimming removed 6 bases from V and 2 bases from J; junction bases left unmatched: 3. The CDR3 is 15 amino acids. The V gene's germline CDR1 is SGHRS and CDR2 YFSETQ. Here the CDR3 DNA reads TGCGCCAGCAAAACTAGCGGGGGAAACACCGGGGAGCTGTTTTTT. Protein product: CASKTSGGNTGELFF. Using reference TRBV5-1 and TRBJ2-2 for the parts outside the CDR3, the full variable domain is KAGVTQTPRYLIKTRGQQVTLSCSPISGHRSVSWYQQTPGQGLQFLFEYFSETQRNKGNFPGRFSGRQFSNSRSEMNVSTLELGDSALYLCASKTSGGNTGELFFGEGSRLTVL.

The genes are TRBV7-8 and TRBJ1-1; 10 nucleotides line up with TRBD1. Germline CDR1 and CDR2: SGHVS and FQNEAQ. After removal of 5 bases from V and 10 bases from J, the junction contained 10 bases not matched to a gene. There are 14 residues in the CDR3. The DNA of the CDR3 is TGTGCCAGCAGCCCCCGGGACAGGGGAGAGGTAGCTTTCTTT. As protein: CASSPRDRGEVAFF.

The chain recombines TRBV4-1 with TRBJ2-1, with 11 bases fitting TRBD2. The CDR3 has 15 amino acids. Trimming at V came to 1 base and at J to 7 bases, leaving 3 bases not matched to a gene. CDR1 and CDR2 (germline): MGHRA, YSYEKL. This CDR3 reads CASSQGPSGGNEQFF. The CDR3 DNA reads TGCGCCAGCAGCCAAGGTCCTAGCGGGGGGAATGAGCAGTTCTTC.

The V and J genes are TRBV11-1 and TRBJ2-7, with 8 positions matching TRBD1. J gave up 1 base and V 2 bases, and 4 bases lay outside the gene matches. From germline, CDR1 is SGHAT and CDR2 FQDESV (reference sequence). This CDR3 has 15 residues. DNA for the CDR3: TGTGCCAGCAGCTTAACTGGACAGGGATCCTACGAGCAGTACTTC. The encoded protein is CASSLTGQGSYEQYF.

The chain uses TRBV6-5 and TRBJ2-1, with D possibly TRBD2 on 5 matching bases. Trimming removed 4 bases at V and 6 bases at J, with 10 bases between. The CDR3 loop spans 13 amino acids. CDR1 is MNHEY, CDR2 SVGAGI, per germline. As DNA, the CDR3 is TGTGCCAGCAGTTTGGACTCATCCAATGAGCAGTTCTTC. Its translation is CASSLDSSNEQFF.

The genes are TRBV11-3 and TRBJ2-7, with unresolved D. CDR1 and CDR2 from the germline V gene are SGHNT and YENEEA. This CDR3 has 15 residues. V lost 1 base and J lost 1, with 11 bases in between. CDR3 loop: CASSLGASTSYEQYF. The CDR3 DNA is TGTGCCAGCAGCTTAGGGGCCAGTACTTCCTACGAGCAGTACTTC.

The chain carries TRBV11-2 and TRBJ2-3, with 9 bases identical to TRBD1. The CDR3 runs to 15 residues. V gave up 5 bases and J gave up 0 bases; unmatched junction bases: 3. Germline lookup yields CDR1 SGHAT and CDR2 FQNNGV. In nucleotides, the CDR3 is TGTGCCAGCAGCCGGACAGGGGCTAGCACAGATACGCAGTATTTT. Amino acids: CASSRTGASTDTQYF.

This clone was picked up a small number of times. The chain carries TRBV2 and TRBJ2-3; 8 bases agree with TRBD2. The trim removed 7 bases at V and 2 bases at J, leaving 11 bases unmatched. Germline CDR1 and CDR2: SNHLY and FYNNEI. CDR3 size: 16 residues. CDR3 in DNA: TGTGCCAGCACCTATACTAGCGGCTGGACCACAGATACGCAGTATTTT. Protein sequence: CASTYTSGWTTDTQYF.

As DNA, the CDR3 is TGTGCCAGCAGTTTAAGGAAGGGCAGGGGGCCCACCGGGGAGCTGTTTTTT. It is translated as CASSLRKGRGPTGELFF. This chain links TRBV27 with TRBJ2-2; 8 positions agree with TRBD1. In germline, CDR1 is MNHEY, CDR2 SMNVEV (reference sequence). This CDR3 has 17 amino acids. Trimming cost V 2 bases and J 4 bases; bases outside gene matches: 9.

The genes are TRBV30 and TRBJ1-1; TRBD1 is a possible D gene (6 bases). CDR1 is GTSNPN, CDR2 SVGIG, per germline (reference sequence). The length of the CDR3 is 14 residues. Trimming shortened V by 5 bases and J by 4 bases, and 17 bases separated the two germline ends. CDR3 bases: TGTGCCTGGGTGCTTGGGGGCGCGGGCACTGAAGCTTTCTTT. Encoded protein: CAWVLGGAGTEAFF.

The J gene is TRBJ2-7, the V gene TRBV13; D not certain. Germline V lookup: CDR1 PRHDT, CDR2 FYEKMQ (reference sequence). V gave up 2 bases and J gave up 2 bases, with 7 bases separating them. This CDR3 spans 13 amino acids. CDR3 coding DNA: TGTGCCAGCAGCTTACACGGCGCCTACGAGCAGTACTTC. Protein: CASSLHGAYEQYF.